This is a list of T cell receptor beta chains from one sample in a study of blood T cell repertoires in COVID-19. Using immunoSEQ multiplex PCR, the repertoire was profiled, and TCRdb retains in-frame clones only, with some absent. This table holds 400,000 or so clones, 90% found once. Source material: PBMCs or T cells enriched from blood (not recorded which). These TCRs come from a man between 18 and 29 years old who had recovered from COVID-19. Each CDR3 is given with its conserved first and last residue. The order of the fields is D gene, J gene, V gene, clone size, CDR3 protein, CDR3 DNA. A D gene is named only where the DNA matches it firmly. Clone size is shown for a subset of rows, as once, few, many or a class of expanded clone.

D gene: .
J gene: TRBJ2-2
V gene: TRBV5-5
clone size: .
CDR3 protein: CASSTRDTGELFF
CDR3 DNA: TGTGCCAGCAGCACCAGGGACACCGGGGAGCTGTTTTTT

D gene: TRBD1
J gene: TRBJ2-6
V gene: TRBV29-1
clone size: .
CDR3 protein: CSVPGGLASGANVLTF
CDR3 DNA: TGCAGCGTTCCAGGGGGTCTCGCGTCTGGGGCCAACGTCCTGACTTTC

D gene: .
J gene: TRBJ1-5
V gene: TRBV18
clone size: once
CDR3 protein: CASSPPISKGSRNQPQHF
CDR3 DNA: TGTGCCAGCTCACCACCAATTAGCAAGGGGTCGCGCAATCAGCCCCAGCATTTT

D gene: .
J gene: TRBJ2-6
V gene: TRBV18
clone size: .
CDR3 protein: CASSASRSSGANVLTF
CDR3 DNA: TGTGCCAGCTCCGCCAGCAGGTCCTCTGGGGCCAACGTCCTGACTTTC

D gene: .
J gene: TRBJ1-6
V gene: TRBV11-2
clone size: .
CDR3 protein: CASSLETGSPLHF
CDR3 DNA: TGTGCCAGCAGCTTAGAGACAGGATCACCCCTCCACTTT

D gene: .
J gene: TRBJ1-4
V gene: TRBV4-1
clone size: .
CDR3 protein: CASSQDSLVEKLFF
CDR3 DNA: TGCGCCAGCAGCCAAGATAGTCTAGTTGAAAAACTGTTTTTT

D gene: .
J gene: TRBJ1-3
V gene: TRBV18
clone size: .
CDR3 protein: CASSPSSGNTIYF
CDR3 DNA: TGTGCCAGCTCACCCAGCTCTGGAAACACCATATATTTT

D gene: TRBD1
J gene: TRBJ1-4
V gene: TRBV29-1
clone size: .
CDR3 protein: CSGGTDSNEKLFF
CDR3 DNA: TGCAGCGGGGGGACAGATTCTAATGAAAAACTGTTTTTT

D gene: .
J gene: TRBJ2-3
V gene: TRBV29-1
clone size: once
CDR3 protein: CSVGGRVVDTQYF
CDR3 DNA: TGCAGCGTTGGAGGGAGAGTGGTAGATACGCAGTATTTT

D gene: .
J gene: TRBJ1-5
V gene: TRBV7-2
clone size: .
CDR3 protein: CASSLARGSNQPQHF
CDR3 DNA: TGTGCCAGCAGCTTAGCGCGGGGTAGCAATCAGCCCCAGCATTTT

D gene: .
J gene: TRBJ2-3
V gene: TRBV15
clone size: .
CDR3 protein: CATRSSEVELEDTQYF
CDR3 DNA: TGTGCCACCAGAAGTTCAGAGGTCGAGCTTGAAGATACGCAGTATTTT

D gene: .
J gene: TRBJ1-2
V gene: TRBV28
clone size: .
CDR3 protein: CASSLLSLYGYTF
CDR3 DNA: TGTGCCAGCAGTTTATTGTCACTCTATGGCTACACCTTC

D gene: TRBD1
J gene: TRBJ2-7
V gene: TRBV4-1
clone size: .
CDR3 protein: CASSRGQEDSYEQYF
CDR3 DNA: TGCGCCAGCAGCCGCGGACAGGAGGACTCCTACGAGCAGTACTTC

D gene: .
J gene: TRBJ1-1
V gene: TRBV2
clone size: .
CDR3 protein: CASSQEGGNTEAFF
CDR3 DNA: TGTGCCAGCAGCCAGGAAGGGGGGAACACTGAAGCTTTCTTT

D gene: TRBD2
J gene: TRBJ2-2
V gene: TRBV6-6
clone size: .
CDR3 protein: CASSPSSGKGKIGELFF
CDR3 DNA: TGTGCCAGCAGTCCGTCTAGCGGGAAGGGAAAGATCGGGGAGCTGTTTTTT

D gene: .
J gene: TRBJ1-1
V gene: TRBV19
clone size: .
CDR3 protein: CASTHAGAGPLNTEAFF
CDR3 DNA: TGTGCCAGTACCCACGCGGGGGCAGGGCCACTGAACACTGAAGCTTTCTTT

D gene: TRBD1
J gene: TRBJ2-7
V gene: TRBV7-4
clone size: .
CDR3 protein: CASSCTGRRDSPNRNYF
CDR3 DNA: TGTGCCAGCAGCTGCACGGGACGCCGGGACAGCCCTAACAGAAATTACTTC

D gene: .
J gene: TRBJ2-7
V gene: TRBV18
clone size: few
CDR3 protein: CASSQDLGLSYEQYF
CDR3 DNA: TGTGCCAGCTCACAGGACCTGGGACTTAGCTACGAGCAGTACTTC

D gene: .
J gene: TRBJ1-1
V gene: TRBV7-9
clone size: .
CDR3 protein: CASGRDTEAFF
CDR3 DNA: TGTGCCAGCGGGAGGGACACTGAAGCTTTCTTT

D gene: TRBD1
J gene: TRBJ2-1
V gene: TRBV13
clone size: .
CDR3 protein: CASSGGTGSYNEQFF
CDR3 DNA: TGTGCCAGCAGCGGGGGGACAGGCTCCTACAATGAGCAGTTCTTC

D gene: .
J gene: TRBJ1-1
V gene: TRBV7-2
clone size: .
CDR3 protein: CASSLATGQAFF
CDR3 DNA: TGTGCCAGCAGCTTAGCTACAGGTCAAGCTTTCTTT

D gene: .
J gene: TRBJ1-4
V gene: TRBV27
clone size: .
CDR3 protein: CASSFGSNEKLFF
CDR3 DNA: TGTGCCAGCAGTTTCGGGTCTAATGAAAAACTGTTTTTT

D gene: .
J gene: TRBJ1-6
V gene: TRBV19
clone size: .
CDR3 protein: CASSIGGTYNSPLHF
CDR3 DNA: TGTGCCAGTAGTATTGGAGGGACCTATAATTCACCCCTCCACTTT

D gene: TRBD2
J gene: TRBJ2-1
V gene: TRBV9
clone size: .
CDR3 protein: CASTHAGLAGAAEQFF
CDR3 DNA: TGTGCCAGCACACACGCCGGACTAGCGGGAGCAGCTGAGCAGTTCTTC

D gene: TRBD1
J gene: TRBJ1-2
V gene: TRBV6-5
clone size: .
CDR3 protein: CASSRTGSYGYTF
CDR3 DNA: TGTGCCAGCAGCCGGACAGGGTCGTACGGCTACACCTTC

D gene: TRBD1
J gene: TRBJ1-2
V gene: TRBV4-1
clone size: .
CDR3 protein: CASSHSRDSDYGYTF
CDR3 DNA: TGCGCCAGCAGCCACAGCCGGGACAGTGACTATGGCTACACCTTC

D gene: TRBD1
J gene: TRBJ1-1
V gene: TRBV28
clone size: .
CDR3 protein: CASSFQGGLTEAFF
CDR3 DNA: TGTGCCAGCAGTTTTCAAGGGGGCCTCACTGAAGCTTTCTTT

D gene: TRBD1
J gene: TRBJ1-2
V gene: TRBV7-6
clone size: once
CDR3 protein: CASSKGTDYGYTF
CDR3 DNA: TGTGCCAGCAGCAAAGGGACAGACTATGGCTACACCTTC

D gene: TRBD1
J gene: TRBJ1-5
V gene: TRBV15
clone size: .
CDR3 protein: CATSKEVKTGLGQPQHF
CDR3 DNA: TGTGCCACCAGCAAAGAGGTAAAGACAGGGCTTGGTCAGCCCCAGCATTTT

D gene: TRBD1
J gene: TRBJ2-5
V gene: TRBV7-8
clone size: .
CDR3 protein: CASTQGTGQETQYF
CDR3 DNA: TGTGCCAGCACCCAAGGGACAGGCCAAGAGACCCAGTACTTC

D gene: .
J gene: TRBJ2-2
V gene: TRBV7-8
clone size: .
CDR3 protein: CASSLAGTPSGELFF
CDR3 DNA: TGTGCCAGCAGCTTAGCCGGGACTCCCAGCGGGGAGCTGTTTTTT

D gene: .
J gene: TRBJ1-3
V gene: TRBV9
clone size: .
CDR3 protein: CASSVATGTLSGNTIYF
CDR3 DNA: TGTGCCAGCAGCGTAGCTACGGGGACATTATCTGGAAACACCATATATTTT

D gene: TRBD1
J gene: TRBJ1-1
V gene: TRBV2
clone size: .
CDR3 protein: CASSPTGAGNTEAFF
CDR3 DNA: TGTGCCAGCAGTCCCACAGGGGCGGGGAACACTGAAGCTTTCTTT

D gene: .
J gene: TRBJ1-1
V gene: TRBV2
clone size: .
CDR3 protein: CASSVTWGVTEAFF
CDR3 DNA: TGTGCCAGCAGTGTTACCTGGGGGGTAACTGAAGCTTTCTTT

D gene: TRBD2
J gene: TRBJ2-5
V gene: TRBV15
clone size: .
CDR3 protein: CATSSGLAGVRETQYF
CDR3 DNA: TGTGCCACCAGTTCCGGACTAGCGGGAGTTAGGGAGACCCAGTACTTC

D gene: TRBD2
J gene: TRBJ2-3
V gene: TRBV19
clone size: .
CDR3 protein: CASTETSGNTDTQYF
CDR3 DNA: TGTGCCAGCACCGAGACTAGCGGTAATACAGATACGCAGTATTTT

D gene: TRBD1
J gene: TRBJ1-2
V gene: TRBV29-1
clone size: .
CDR3 protein: CSVEPPTGVNYGYTF
CDR3 DNA: TGCAGCGTTGAACCCCCGACAGGGGTTAACTATGGCTACACCTTC

D gene: .
J gene: TRBJ1-1
V gene: TRBV12-3/TRBV12-4
clone size: .
CDR3 protein: CASSRTSNTEAFF
CDR3 DNA: TGTGCCAGCAGTCGAACATCGAACACTGAAGCTTTCTTT

D gene: .
J gene: TRBJ1-2
V gene: TRBV20-1
clone size: .
CDR3 protein: CSASSGAGYGYTF
CDR3 DNA: TGCAGTGCTAGTTCTGGGGCAGGCTATGGCTACACCTTC

D gene: TRBD2
J gene: TRBJ2-1
V gene: TRBV27
clone size: .
CDR3 protein: CASSLSPLRGAKNEQFF
CDR3 DNA: TGTGCCAGCAGTTTATCGCCTTTGCGGGGGGCGAAGAATGAGCAGTTCTTC

D gene: .
J gene: TRBJ1-1
V gene: TRBV18
clone size: .
CDR3 protein: CASSPRTWGLTEAFF
CDR3 DNA: TGTGCCAGCTCACCAAGGACGTGGGGCCTAACTGAAGCTTTCTTT

D gene: .
J gene: TRBJ2-2
V gene: TRBV7-3
clone size: .
CDR3 protein: CASSPTANTGELFF
CDR3 DNA: TGTGCCAGCAGTCCTACCGCGAACACCGGGGAGCTGTTTTTT

D gene: .
J gene: TRBJ1-2
V gene: TRBV30
clone size: .
CDR3 protein: CAWSTSRQWGANYGYTF
CDR3 DNA: TGTGCCTGGAGCACCTCTCGACAGTGGGGGGCTAACTATGGCTACACCTTC

D gene: .
J gene: TRBJ2-7
V gene: TRBV3-1/TRBV3-2
clone size: once
CDR3 protein: CASSPGLLTGEQYF
CDR3 DNA: TGTGCCAGCAGCCCGGGACTCCTCACCGGCGAGCAGTACTTC

D gene: .
J gene: TRBJ2-7
V gene: TRBV11-2
clone size: few
CDR3 protein: CASSLVISNEQYF
CDR3 DNA: TGTGCCAGCAGCTTAGTTATTAGCAACGAGCAGTACTTC

D gene: .
J gene: TRBJ1-5
V gene: TRBV19
clone size: .
CDR3 protein: CASNSGWDPPQHF
CDR3 DNA: TGTGCCAGTAATTCAGGGTGGGATCCGCCCCAGCATTTT

D gene: .
J gene: TRBJ2-1
V gene: TRBV15
clone size: .
CDR3 protein: CATSRAGTGNEQFF
CDR3 DNA: TGTGCCACCAGCAGAGCGGGGACTGGCAATGAGCAGTTCTTC

D gene: .
J gene: TRBJ1-4
V gene: TRBV21-1
clone size: once
CDR3 protein: CASSTNLPANEKLFF
CDR3 DNA: TGTGCCAGCAGCACTAATCTTCCCGCTAATGAAAAACTGTTTTTT

D gene: .
J gene: TRBJ1-1
V gene: TRBV7-9
clone size: .
CDR3 protein: CASRRYRAENTEAFF
CDR3 DNA: TGTGCCAGCAGGCGCTACAGGGCAGAGAACACTGAAGCTTTCTTT